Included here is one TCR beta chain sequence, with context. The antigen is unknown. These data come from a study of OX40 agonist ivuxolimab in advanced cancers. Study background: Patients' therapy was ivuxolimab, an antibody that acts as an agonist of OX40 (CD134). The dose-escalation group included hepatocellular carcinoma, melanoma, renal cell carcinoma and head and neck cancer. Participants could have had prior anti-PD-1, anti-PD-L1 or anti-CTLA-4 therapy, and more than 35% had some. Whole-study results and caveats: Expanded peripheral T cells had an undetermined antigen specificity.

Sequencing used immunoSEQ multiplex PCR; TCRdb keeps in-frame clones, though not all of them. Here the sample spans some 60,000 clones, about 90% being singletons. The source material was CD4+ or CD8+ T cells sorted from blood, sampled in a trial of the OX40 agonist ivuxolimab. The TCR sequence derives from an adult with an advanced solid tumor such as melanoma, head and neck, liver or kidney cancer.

CDR3: CASSLGGKHSTDTQYF. The CDR3 DNA sequence: TGTGCCAGCAGCTTGGGGGGGAAGCATAGCACAGATACGCAGTATTTT. This chain links TRBV5-4 with TRBJ2-3; perhaps D is TRBD1 or TRBD2 (5 bases each). Germline assignment: CDR1 SGHNT and CDR2 YYREEE (reference sequence). The CDR3 contains 16 residues. V lost 0 bases and J lost 0, with 11 bases in between.